Presented here are 3 T cell receptor beta chains from one specimen sequenced in a study of cytomegalovirus exposure and HLA in healthy donors. The PCR had 60 Vbeta and 13 Jbeta primers. TCRdb's table, derived via immunoSEQ multiplex PCR, lists solely in-frame clones and lacks some. In the table there are fewer than 150,000 clones, 15% to 19% of which are singletons. The sample comprised PBMCs. The origin of the receptors is a woman aged 18-29 years in good health and CMV-seronegative.

This clone was observed a few times. V usage is TRBV5-1 and J usage is TRBJ2-7; D might be TRBD1 (5 bases). Germline CDR1 SGHRS, CDR2 YFSETQ. The ends were cut back, 0 bases at V and 0 bases at J, with 7 bases in the middle. This CDR3 is 14 amino acids long. The DNA for the CDR3 is TGCGCCAGCAGCTTGGCAGGGATCTCCTACGAGCAGTACTTC. This codes for CASSLAGISYEQYF.

The J gene is TRBJ2-5, the V gene TRBV25-1; TRBD2 matches 8 bases. The CDR3 has 17 residues. V lost 2 bases, J lost 5 bases, and 13 bases stayed unmatched. Germline lookup yields CDR1 MGHDK and CDR2 SYGVNS. CDR3 sequence (DNA): TGTGCCAGCAGTGAACCATCTCTGAGCGGGAGTGAGGAGACCCAGTACTTC. It codes for CASSEPSLSGSEETQYF.

The chain links TRBV4-2 to TRBJ2-7; unclear D gene. The CDR3 runs 13 residues. V lost 0 bases, J lost 6 bases, and 9 bases lay in between. CDR1 and CDR2 from the germline V gene are LGHNA and YNFKEQ. The CDR3 is CASSQDLAVEQYF. The CDR3 DNA reads TGTGCCAGCAGCCAAGATCTCGCGGTCGAGCAGTACTTC.